A single T cell receptor beta chain is shown here with its context. The data were taken from a study of OX40 agonist ivuxolimab in advanced cancers. Study summary: Therapy given before enrollment (anti-PD-1, anti-PD-L1 or anti-CTLA-4) was allowed, and 40% had some.

Only in-frame clones appear in the TCRdb table, and some are missing; sequencing was by immunoSEQ multiplex PCR. Of around 56,000 clones in the sample, 82% are singletons; the top ten hold roughly 1.5%. Autoimmune disease history or systemic immunosuppression led to patients being barred. The sequenced sample was CD4+ or CD8+ T cells sorted from blood, obtained in a trial of the OX40 agonist ivuxolimab. The receptor's source is an adult with an advanced solid tumor such as melanoma, head and neck, liver or kidney cancer.

The CDR3 loop is CASSVTGVYVDNEQFF. CDR3 in DNA: TGTGCCAGCAGCGTAACGGGGGTGTATGTGGACAATGAGCAGTTCTTC. The chain recombines TRBV9 with TRBJ2-1; D might be TRBD2 (6 bases). This CDR3 spans 16 amino acids. V was pared by 1 base and J by 5 bases, with 16 bases between. Germline lookup yields CDR1 SGDLS and CDR2 YYNGEE.